The clone carrying this T cell receptor beta chain was seen a few times. No antigen is known for it. TCRdb recomputed calls from the 5' RACE reads with MiXCR, one row per CDR3 protein. The sample records about 190,000 distinct CDR3 sequences, about 17% being singletons. The CDR3 has 16 amino acids. Trimming left V 7 bases short and J 0 bases short, with 18 bases between. This record comes from a study of T-cell memory formation after mild COVID-19. About the research overall: Each donor largely had its own TCR clusters. Whole-study results and caveats: Several responding clones turned up in pre-infection memory, indicating that cross-reactive memory may have taken part.

V is TRBV12-3 or TRBV12-4 and J is TRBJ1-1; maybe TRBD1 (6 bases). Material for sequencing was PBMCs or a T cell subset sorted from them (not recorded which). This receptor was taken from an adult woman who had mild COVID-19 (a few samples of this study predate the infection). Cell type and time point are not known. CDR3 loop: CASTPGARLMNTEAFF. Written as DNA, the CDR3 is TGTGCCAGCACCCCAGGGGCCCGCCTCATGAACACTGAAGCTTTCTTT.